Below are 2 T cell receptor beta chains sequenced from a single sample in a study of T cells in localized non-small cell lung cancer. Profiling relied on immunoSEQ multiplex PCR, and the TCRdb table lists in-frame clones only, not all of them. The sample shows approximately 9,000 clones, about 90% of them seen only once. This specimen consisted of peripheral blood, obtained before any cancer treatment. These TCRs come from a woman aged 35-75 years with stage I squamous cell lung carcinoma.

This sequence joins TRBV6-1 and TRBJ1-1; D unclear. The germline V gene encodes CDR1 MNHNS and CDR2 SASEGT. The CDR3 is made up of 15 amino acids. Trimming stripped 5 bases from V and 1 base from J, with 14 bases between. This CDR3 is CASSSREGRNTEAFF. Here the CDR3 DNA reads TGTGCCAGCAGTTCCCGGGAGGGAAGGAACACTGAAGCTTTCTTT.

This chain connects TRBV19 to TRBJ1-4; a possible D gene is TRBD1 (5 bases). This CDR3 comprises 16 residues. Germline lookup yields CDR1 LNHDA and CDR2 SQIVND (reference sequence). Trimming stripped 5 bases from V and 6 bases from J, with 19 bases between. CDR3 sequence reads: CASSRSVGDGYEKLFF. DNA of the CDR3: TGTGCCAGTAGTCGATCGGTTGGGGACGGCTATGAAAAACTGTTTTTT.